This T cell receptor beta chain derives from a study of blood T cells in healthy people across ages. The use of a sample-barcoded 5' primer and a J-beta primer mix characterized a second PCR of about 7 to 12 cycles. MiXCR, run by TCRdb on the 5' RACE reads, gives a single entry per CDR3 protein. This sample has hundreds of thousands of distinct CDR3 sequences, with under 65% found just once. The specimen was blood. This sequence originates from a man between 60 and 75 years old in good health.

CDR3 sequence reads: CASSLERADTQYF. As DNA, the CDR3 is TGTGCCAGCAGCTTAGAGAGGGCAGATACGCAGTATTTT. V is TRBV11-2 and J is TRBJ2-3, with D tentatively TRBD2 (5 bases). Germline assignment: CDR1 SGHAT and CDR2 FQNNGV. V dropped 0 bases and J dropped 4 bases, with 5 bases sitting between them. The CDR3 is 13 residues long.